This T cell receptor beta chain comes out of a study of T cells in Graves' hyperthyroidism and ophthalmopathy. Patients were aged 18 to 65, had disease duration under 2 months, and had newly diagnosed hyperthyroidism. Exclusion followed for patients with uncontrolled infection, other autoimmune disease, pregnancy or lactation. For the diagnoses, clinical symptoms, serum thyroxine and TRAb, thyroid ultrasound and orbital computed tomography were used. Regions amplified from RNA transcripts were the TCR beta CDR3 regions. First-round RT-PCR targeting the TCR CDR3 was performed with the HTBI primer set. TCRdb reprocessed the multiplex PCR reads via MiXCR and lists one record per CDR3 protein. The sample lists under 700,000 distinct CDR3 sequences, about 45% occurring once. This clonotype was counted many times. Antigen specificity is unknown. Overall study findings and caveats: The model anticipated ophthalmopathy a median 6.5 months pre-onset.

Trimming took off 5 bases at V and 11 bases at J, with 9 bases between the two ends. CDR3 length: 11 amino acids. Looked up from germline, CDR1 is SGHVS and CDR2 is FNYEAQ. The gene calls are TRBV7-6 and TRBJ1-4; tentative D call: TRBD1 (6 bases). The specimen was peripheral blood or thyroid tissue (not recorded which). This receptor was obtained from a young woman with Graves' hyperthyroidism. The CDR3 nucleotides read TGTGCCAGCAGCACCCAGGGGAAACTGTTTTTT. Translation: CASSTQGKLFF.